These 29 T cell receptor beta chains came from one sample sequenced in a study of T cell responses to AZD1222 COVID-19 vaccine. TCRdb's table, derived via immunoSEQ multiplex PCR, lists solely in-frame clones and lacks some. In the table there are more than 95,000 clones, roughly nine tenths of which are singletons. Here the sequenced sample was peripheral blood, taken on day 0 of AZD1222 vaccination. The receptors shown here come from an adult in good health.

The rearrangement uses TRBV2 and TRBJ1-2; no clear D. Trimming pared 9 bases from V and 8 bases from J, leaving 13 bases between. Germline loops: CDR1 SNHLY, CDR2 FYNNEI. CDR3 length: 11 residues. The CDR3 DNA reads TGTGCCAGGGGCCGTTTGGGAGGCTACACCTTC. Protein sequence: CARGRLGGYTF.

V is TRBV5-1 and J is TRBJ2-5, with D possibly matching TRBD2 (6 bases). From germline, CDR1 is SGHRS and CDR2 YFSETQ. Trimming left V 0 bases short and J 5 bases short, with 11 bases between. This CDR3 has 14 amino acids. CDR3 in amino acids: CASSLELARETQYF. CDR3 bases: TGCGCCAGCAGCTTGGAGCTAGCGCGGGAGACCCAGTACTTC.

V is TRBV10-3 and J is TRBJ1-1, with unresolved D. The CDR3 has 13 amino acids. The germline CDR1 and CDR2 sequences are ENHRY and SYGVKD. V lost 7 bases and J 7 bases, leaving 16 bases between the germline ends. The CDR3 spells CAIMFGEGYEAFF. CDR3 nucleotide sequence: TGTGCCATCATGTTTGGGGAAGGTTATGAAGCTTTCTTT.

This chain links TRBV6-2 or TRBV6-3 with TRBJ1-5; the D is unclear. CDR3 size: 17 residues. V lost 0 bases to trimming and J lost 0 bases, with 12 bases between them. CDR1 is MNHEY, CDR2 SVGEGT, per germline. The CDR3 region is CASSYSSRAYSNQPQHF. Written as DNA, the CDR3 is TGTGCCAGCAGTTACTCGAGTAGGGCGTATAGCAATCAGCCCCAGCATTTT.

The chain uses TRBV28 and TRBJ2-2; 9 nucleotides agree with TRBD1. The ends lost 4 bases at V and 9 bases at J; junction bases unmatched: 9. The V gene's germline CDR1 is MDHEN and CDR2 SYDVKM. There are 15 residues in the CDR3. As DNA, the CDR3 is TGTGCCAGCAGTTCACCCGGGACAGGGACCAGGGAGCTGTTTTTT. This gives the protein CASSSPGTGTRELFF.

The sample holds a few counts of this clone. The chain carries TRBV9 and TRBJ2-2, with 7 nucleotides matching TRBD1. CDR1 is SGDLS, CDR2 YYNGEE, per germline. The CDR3 covers 15 residues. V shed 3 bases and J 0 bases; nucleotides not matched to a gene: 2. The CDR3 coding sequence is TGTGCCAGCAGCGCCGGGACAGCGAACACCGGGGAGCTGTTTTTT. Its protein product is CASSAGTANTGELFF.

The chain is built from TRBV21-1 and TRBJ1-2; TRBD1, the table's D call, lacks a check against the DNA. TRBV21-1 is a documented pseudogene. This CDR3 contains 19 residues. The CDR3 nucleotides read TGTGCCAGCAGCAAAGCTTATCGGGACATCCATCCCGGAGGCTATGGCTACACCTTC. Amino acid sequence: CASSKAYRDIHPGGYGYTF.

Written as DNA, the CDR3 is TGTGCCAGCCGACAGGTGTATCGGGCCGGGGAGCTGTTTTTT. It specifies CASRQVYRAGELFF. The V gene is TRBV19, the J gene TRBJ2-2; a possible D gene is TRBD1 (6 bases). The CDR3 spans 14 residues. The germline CDR1 and CDR2 sequences are LNHDA and SQIVND (reference sequence). V was shortened by 9 bases and J by 6 bases, with 17 bases between the two germline ends.

This sequence joins TRBV24-1 and TRBJ1-2; D is perhaps TRBD1 (5 bases). The CDR3 runs to 14 residues. V lost 4 bases, J lost 7 bases, and 15 bases lay in between. Germline loops: CDR1 KGHDR, CDR2 SFDVKD. The CDR3 region is CATSDPWAGTGYTF. CDR3 sequence (DNA): TGTGCCACCAGTGACCCATGGGCAGGGACTGGCTACACCTTC.

The chain carries TRBV28 and TRBJ2-1; the match to TRBD2 covers 7 bases. CDR1 and CDR2 (germline): MDHEN, SYDVKM. This CDR3 has 16 residues. The V and J ends lost 2 bases and 6 bases, in that order; junction bases with no gene match: 10. The DNA for the CDR3 is TGTGCCAGCAGTTTAGGGGGGGTATCGGGAGGCAATGAGCAGTTCTTC. Its protein product is CASSLGGVSGGNEQFF.

This clone was found a few times. This chain joins TRBV4-1 and TRBJ1-3; D unresolved. The CDR3 is 15 residues long. The germline V gene encodes CDR1 MGHRA and CDR2 YSYEKL. Trimming removed 1 base from V and 0 bases from J, with 7 bases in between. This chain's CDR3 is CASSQVAVSGNTIYF. Here the CDR3 DNA reads TGCGCCAGCAGCCAAGTTGCAGTCTCTGGAAACACCATATATTTT.

In its sample, this clone was seen once. This sequence joins TRBV12-5 and TRBJ2-2, with D tentatively TRBD1 or TRBD2 (5 bases each). There are 18 residues in the CDR3. Germline loops: CDR1 LGHNT, CDR2 FRNRAP. V was shortened by 2 bases and J by 3 bases, with 19 bases between the two germline ends. CDR3 nucleotides: TGTGCTAGTGGTTTGAACCCCGGGTGGGGGAAGGACACCGGGGAGCTGTTTTTT. As protein: CASGLNPGWGKDTGELFF.

The chain links TRBV6-2 or TRBV6-3 to TRBJ2-3; 7 nucleotides align to TRBD1. The CDR3 loop spans 15 amino acids. After removal of 4 bases from V and 5 bases from J, the junction contained 9 bases not matched to a gene. CDR1 MNHEY and CDR2 SVGEGT come from the germline V gene. The CDR3: CASSSQGNRVDTQYF. Here the CDR3 DNA reads TGTGCCAGCAGTTCACAGGGGAACCGGGTAGATACGCAGTATTTT.

The chain is built from TRBV10-1 and TRBJ2-1; 11 bases line up with TRBD2. Losses at the gene ends were 3 bases for V and 6 bases for J; bases not matched to a gene: 1. The CDR3 loop spans 14 amino acids. CDR1 and CDR2 (germline): WNHNN, SYGVQD (reference sequence). The CDR3 DNA reads TGCGCCAGCAGTGATGGGACTAGCGGCAATGAGCAGTTCTTC. Translation: CASSDGTSGNEQFF.

This chain connects TRBV3-1 (or the pseudogene TRBV3-2) to TRBJ1-2; D gene unclear. The V gene's germline CDR1 is LGHDT and CDR2 YNNKEL (reference sequence). The CDR3 sequence is 12 residues long. The V gene lost 3 bases and the J gene lost 7 bases, with 9 bases spanning the gap. CDR3: CASSQQEGGYTF. Here the CDR3 DNA reads TGTGCCAGCAGCCAGCAGGAAGGTGGCTACACCTTC.

The gene calls are TRBV6-1 and TRBJ2-7, with 11 nucleotides matching TRBD1. After removal of 1 base from V and 3 bases from J, the junction contained 5 bases not matched to a gene. The CDR3 length is 16 residues. CDR1 and CDR2 from the germline V gene are MNHNS and SASEGT. The CDR3 DNA follows: TGTGCCAGCAGTGAAGGCCCCGGGACAGGGGGCTACGAGCAGTACTTC. This encodes CASSEGPGTGGYEQYF.

The chain has TRBV6-5 and TRBJ2-7; D remains ambiguous. Germline V gene sequence: CDR1 MNHEY, CDR2 SVGAGI. V lost 9 bases and J lost 2, with 11 bases in between. This CDR3 comprises 12 residues. This CDR3 reads CASLGRTYEQYF. DNA for the CDR3: TGTGCCAGTCTTGGCCGAACCTACGAGCAGTACTTC.

The V gene is TRBV19, the J gene TRBJ2-3; possibly TRBD1 for D (6 bases). The CDR3 runs to 13 residues. The ends were cut back, 4 bases at V and 6 bases at J, with 11 bases in the middle. Germline V gene sequence: CDR1 LNHDA, CDR2 SQIVND (reference sequence). The CDR3 bases are TGTGCCAGTAGTACACGACAGGTGGATACGCAGTATTTT. It yields the protein CASSTRQVDTQYF.

The V and J genes are TRBV5-1 and TRBJ2-2, with a weak D call TRBD2 (5 bases). Trimming took off 0 bases at V and 8 bases at J, with 17 bases between the two ends. The CDR3 length is 16 residues. CDR1 is SGHRS, CDR2 YFSETQ, per germline. The CDR3 DNA follows: TGCGCCAGCAGCTTGGCGCCTAGCCAAGTCACGGGGGAGCTGTTTTTT. Protein product: CASSLAPSQVTGELFF.

This clone was seen a few times. The rearrangement uses TRBV24-1 and TRBJ2-7; 7 bases are shared with TRBD2. Germline V gene data show CDR1 as KGHDR and CDR2 as SFDVKD. The junction had 10 bases not matched to a gene; V was cut back by 4 bases and J by 2 bases. The CDR3 is 16 residues long. In DNA form, the CDR3 reads TGTGCCACCAGTGAAAGGGAGGGGCCACACCCCTACGAGCAGTACTTC. Its translation: CATSEREGPHPYEQYF.

The chain links TRBV6-5 to TRBJ1-6, with 8 bases lining up with TRBD1. The CDR3 runs to 14 residues. Trimming cost V 9 bases and J 9 bases; bases outside gene matches: 10. CDR1 MNHEY and CDR2 SVGAGI come from the germline V gene. CDR3 bases: TGTGCCAGACCCAAGGGACAGGTTGTTTCACCCCTCCACTTT. It yields the protein CARPKGQVVSPLHF.

The chain is built from TRBV4-1 and TRBJ1-1; D is unresolved. Germline CDR1 and CDR2: MGHRA and YSYEKL. This CDR3 region has 15 residues. The V and J ends lost 0 bases and 3 bases respectively, with 11 bases between them. The CDR3 DNA reads TGCGCCAGCAGCCAAGATAACAGACGGGACACTGAAGCTTTCTTT. Translated: CASSQDNRRDTEAFF.

The chain has TRBV11-1 and TRBJ1-5, with D possibly being TRBD1 (5 bases). V was cut by 2 bases and J by 7 bases, with 9 bases left in between. The CDR3 is made up of 13 amino acids. Germline V gene lookup returns CDR1 SGHAT and CDR2 FQDESV (reference sequence). The CDR3 region has the DNA TGTGCCAGCAGCTTATCAGGGAGCCAGCCCCAGCATTTT. Translating gives CASSLSGSQPQHF.

This chain links TRBV3-1 (or the pseudogene TRBV3-2) with TRBJ1-5, with 10 bases fitting TRBD1. CDR3 length: 16 amino acids. The V gene's germline CDR1 is LGHDT and CDR2 YNNKEL (reference sequence). V dropped 1 base and J dropped 6; count of bases not matched to a gene: 6. Here the CDR3 reads CASSQGRQGASQPQHF. The CDR3 coding sequence is TGTGCCAGCAGCCAAGGCCGACAGGGGGCCTCTCAGCCCCAGCATTTT.

The chain carries TRBV27 and TRBJ1-2, with 9 bases lining up with TRBD1. This CDR3 is 14 amino acids long. The ends lost 5 bases at V and 5 bases at J; junction bases unmatched: 6. In germline, CDR1 is MNHEY, CDR2 SMNVEV (reference sequence). The CDR3 here is CASSPRDRVYGYTF. CDR3 DNA sequence: TGTGCCAGCAGTCCCCGGGACAGGGTTTATGGCTACACCTTC.

The CDR3 sequence is CASSMDWDQPQHF. The CDR3 bases are TGTGCCAGTAGTATGGACTGGGATCAGCCCCAGCATTTT. The V call is TRBV19, the J call TRBJ1-5; no clear D. Germline lookup yields CDR1 LNHDA and CDR2 SQIVND (reference sequence). This CDR3 is 13 amino acids long. Trimming took 3 bases from V and 5 from J, leaving 8 bases between them. Looking up the rest from reference TRBV19 and TRBJ1-5 gives the full variable domain: DGGITQSPKYLFRKEGQNVTLSCEQNLNHDAMYWYRQDPGQGLRLIYYSQIVNDFQKGDIAEGYSVSREKKESFPLTVTSAQKNPTAFYLCASSMDWDQPQHFGDGTRLSIL.

This chain connects TRBV11-3 to TRBJ2-7, with 7 bases fitting TRBD1. V lost 5 bases to trimming and J lost 4 bases; unmatched junction nucleotides: 11. CDR3 length: 15 amino acids. From germline, CDR1 is SGHNT and CDR2 YENEEA. In nucleotides, the CDR3 is TGTGCCAGCAGCATGGGACAGTCCAAAACATACGAGCAGTACTTC. This codes for CASSMGQSKTYEQYF.

The chain couples TRBV6-5 to TRBJ2-1; D tentatively reads TRBD1 or TRBD2 (5 bases each). The germline V gene has CDR1 MNHEY and CDR2 SVGAGI. The V end was cut by 1 base, the J end by 5 bases, with 15 bases between. CDR3 size: 16 residues. The CDR3 nucleotides read TGTGCCAGCAGTTACTTTCTAGGACGGGACCACAATGAGCAGTTCTTC. It specifies CASSYFLGRDHNEQFF.

The chain recombines TRBV15 with TRBJ1-5; 8 nucleotides match TRBD1. From germline, CDR1 is LNHNV and CDR2 YYDKDF (reference sequence). The V gene end was trimmed by 9 bases and the J gene end by 6 bases; junction bases not matched to a gene: 7. CDR3 size: 13 residues. The CDR3 DNA reads TGTGCCACAAGCCACAGGGGGGTTCAGCCCCAGCATTTT. It specifies CATSHRGVQPQHF.